Sequencing of this TCR beta chain was carried out in a study of shared clonotypes between healthy human individuals. Study outcomes and limitations: Relative to their counterparts shared across all four donors, non-shared clonotypes exhibited diminished generation probabilities. Among donors, sharing of clonotypes was expected to be affected by sequencing depth.

The CDR3 totals 16 residues. Losses at the gene ends were 6 bases for V and 7 bases for J; bases not matched to a gene: 17. Germline lookup yields CDR1 SGHRS and CDR2 YFSETQ. This clone was counted once. Its antigen remains unknown. All of the donors resided in Nashville, Tennessee, and each was a Caucasian adult. Sorted subsets were amplified in replicate PCRs using about 200 ng DNA, approximately 30,000 T cell genomes. Assay used: immunoSEQ multiplex PCR; TCRdb lists only in-frame clones, some missing. The sample has about 2,500,000 clones, 90% to 95% seen once; the top ten hold 0.13% to 0.15%. This clonotype originated in a man aged 18 to 29 in good health. The chain carries TRBV5-1 and TRBJ1-1, with 8 bases aligning to TRBD1. The source material was naive CD4+ T cells sorted from blood. Subset denoted: CD45RA+ positively selected. In nucleotides, the CDR3 is TGCGCCAGCACCCGGGGGCAGGGGGCGCAAGTTGGTGAAGCTTTCTTT. Protein sequence: CASTRGQGAQVGEAFF.